Presented here are 26 T cell receptor beta chains from one specimen sequenced in a study of blood T cell repertoires in COVID-19. Profiling relied on immunoSEQ multiplex PCR, and the TCRdb table lists in-frame clones only, not all of them. Of 200,000 to 250,000 clones in the sample, approximately 83% were seen once. Specimen: PBMCs or T cells enriched from blood (not recorded which). These receptors came from a woman in her sixties or seventies who had recovered from COVID-19.

The table lists this clone with a few counts. This rearrangement joins TRBV7-2 to TRBJ2-7; D is unclear. The germline V gene encodes CDR1 SGHTA and CDR2 FQGNSA. CDR3 size: 13 residues. Trimming took 1 base from V and 7 from J, leaving 11 bases between them. The CDR3, as DNA: TGTGCCAGCAGCTTAGTTGGCGAGGATGAGCAGTACTTC. This encodes CASSLVGEDEQYF.

The rearrangement links TRBV19 to TRBJ1-5; D is unresolved. Looked up from germline, CDR1 is LNHDA and CDR2 is SQIVND (reference sequence). V was pared by 0 bases and J by 6 bases, with 15 bases between. The CDR3 is 16 residues long. The CDR3 region has the DNA TGTGCCAGTAGTATAGACCTTGGGCGGGGTACTCAGCCCCAGCATTTT. Amino acids: CASSIDLGRGTQPQHF.

This chain joins TRBV19 and TRBJ2-3; 14 bases align to TRBD2. Unmatched junction bases numbered 1, after V lost 4 bases and J lost 4 bases. Looked up from germline, CDR1 is LNHDA and CDR2 is SQIVND (reference sequence). The CDR3 contains 15 residues. The CDR3 is CASSKTSGRADTQYF. CDR3 bases: TGTGCCAGTAGTAAGACTAGCGGGAGGGCAGATACGCAGTATTTT.

The V and J genes are TRBV6-5 and TRBJ2-6; no clear D gene. Per germline, CDR1 MNHEY and CDR2 SVGAGI. This CDR3 has 16 residues. Trimming removed 0 bases from V and 0 bases from J, with 6 bases in between. The CDR3 coding sequence is TGTGCCAGCAGTTACTCGCACGGCTCTGGGGCCAACGTCCTGACTTTC. Its protein product is CASSYSHGSGANVLTF.

The chain carries TRBV7-3 and TRBJ1-6; a possible D gene is TRBD1 (6 bases). The CDR3 runs 15 residues. V was pared by 2 bases and J by 7 bases, with 12 bases between. Per germline, CDR1 SGHTA and CDR2 FQGTGA. As DNA, the CDR3 is TGTGCCAGCAGCTTAGGCAGGGGAAGGAATTCACCCCTCCACTTT. The encoded protein is CASSLGRGRNSPLHF.

The J gene is TRBJ2-3, the V gene TRBV9, with TRBD1 identical over 7 bases. Trimming cost V 0 bases and J 0 bases; bases outside gene matches: 4. CDR3 length: 16 amino acids. Germline-derived CDR1 and CDR2 are SGDLS and YYNGEE. CDR3 DNA sequence: TGTGCCAGCAGCGTAGACGACAGGGCTAGCACAGATACGCAGTATTTT. It translates to CASSVDDRASTDTQYF.

This clone was observed a handful of times. CDR3 sequence reads: CASSPGLAGGVYEQYF. The CDR3 nucleotides are TGCGCCAGCAGCCCGGGACTAGCGGGAGGAGTGTACGAGCAGTACTTC. The chain uses TRBV5-1 and TRBJ2-7; TRBD2 aligns across 15 bases. Unmatched junction bases numbered 6, after V lost 4 bases and J lost 4 bases. There are 16 residues in the CDR3. Looked up from germline, CDR1 is SGHRS and CDR2 is YFSETQ.

This clone was counted a single time. DNA for the CDR3: TGTGCCAGCAATGGACAGTTAAATCAGCCCCAGCATTTT. It codes for CASNGQLNQPQHF. The chain joins TRBV2 to TRBJ1-5; maybe TRBD1 (6 bases). The CDR3 sequence is 13 residues long. Germline CDR1 and CDR2: SNHLY and FYNNEI. Trimming removed 7 bases from V and 4 bases from J, with 11 bases in between. The full variable domain, in which reference TRBV2 and TRBJ1-5 provide the parts outside the CDR3, is EPEVTQTPSHQVTQMGQEVILRCVPISNHLYFYWYRQILGQKVEFLVSFYNNEISEKSEIFDDQFSVERPDGSNFTLKIRSTKLEDSAMYFCASNGQLNQPQHFGDGTRLSIL.

This clone appeared a few times. The sample holds other DNA sequences that translate to the same CDR3. The J gene is TRBJ1-4, the V gene TRBV18; a weak D match, TRBD1 (6 bases). Looked up from germline, CDR1 is KGHSH and CDR2 is LQKENI. Trimming pared 2 bases from V and 8 bases from J, leaving 12 bases between. This CDR3 is built from 14 residues. The CDR3, as DNA: TGTGCCAGCTCACCAAGGGGGGGCGAAGAAAAACTGTTTTTT. This gives the protein CASSPRGGEEKLFF.

CDR3 DNA sequence: TGTGCCAGCAGCCCCAGTAATGCGGGAAGGGCCGGGGAGCTGTTTTTT. Translating it yields CASSPSNAGRAGELFF. The chain combines TRBV4-2 with TRBJ2-2; perhaps TRBD2 as D (6 bases). V gave up 4 bases and J gave up 6 bases, with 18 bases separating them. The germline gives CDR1 LGHNA, CDR2 YNFKEQ. The length of the CDR3 is 16 residues.

The genes are TRBV6-6 and TRBJ1-5; 7 bases agree with TRBD1. Germline CDR1 reads MNHNY; CDR2 reads SVGAGI (reference sequence). With V trimmed by 5 bases and J by 3 bases, 4 bases remained unmatched. CDR3 length equals 14 residues. The CDR3 DNA reads as TGTGCCAGCAGTCAGGGGGACAACAATCAGCCCCAGCATTTT. It specifies CASSQGDNNQPQHF.

The chain has TRBV5-5 and TRBJ2-5, with a possible D match to TRBD1 (5 bases). The CDR3 is 15 amino acids. CDR1 and CDR2 (germline): SGHKS, YYEKEE (reference sequence). Trimming pared 6 bases from V and 0 bases from J, leaving 15 bases between. CDR3 sequence: CASTRMGQNQETQYF. CDR3 nucleotide sequence: TGTGCCAGCACCCGGATGGGGCAGAACCAAGAGACCCAGTACTTC.

V gene TRBV7-2 combines with J gene TRBJ2-1; the match to TRBD1 covers 7 bases. V gave up 4 bases and J gave up 3 bases; unmatched junction bases: 6. Germline CDR1 is SGHTA and CDR2 is FQGNSA. This CDR3 has 15 residues. CDR3 amino acids: CASSSMGDSYNEQFF. The DNA for the CDR3 is TGTGCCAGCAGCTCAATGGGGGACAGCTACAATGAGCAGTTCTTC. The complete variable domain, with remaining parts taken from reference TRBV7-2 and TRBJ2-1, reads GAGVSQSPSNKVTEKGKDVELRCDPISGHTALYWYRQSLGQGLEFLIYFQGNSAPDKSGLPSDRFSAERTGGSVSTLTIQRTQQEDSAVYLCASSSMGDSYNEQFFGPGTRLTVL.

The gene calls are TRBV19 and TRBJ1-6, with D perhaps matching TRBD1 (5 bases). V was clipped by 6 bases and J by 8 bases, with 17 bases between them. The CDR3 contains 15 residues. Germline V gene lookup returns CDR1 LNHDA and CDR2 SQIVND (reference sequence). CDR3 bases: TGTGCCAGTAGCCTCTCCCGGGGGGATGATTCACCCCTCCACTTT. As protein: CASSLSRGDDSPLHF.

The CDR3 nucleotides read TGTGCCAGCAGTGACTCCACTAGCGGTTTCAATGAGCAGTTCTTC. Its translation is CASSDSTSGFNEQFF. The chain is built from TRBV6-4 and TRBJ2-1, with TRBD2 identical over 8 bases. CDR1 is MRHNA, CDR2 SNTAGT, per germline. CDR3 size: 15 residues. J was trimmed by 6 bases and V by 0 bases; bases with no gene match: 4.

The rearrangement joins TRBV29-1 to TRBJ1-4; D unresolved. Trimming pared 6 bases from V and 8 bases from J, leaving 16 bases between. The CDR3 runs 13 residues. Germline V gene sequence: CDR1 SQVTM, CDR2 ANQGSEA. The CDR3 bases are TGCAGCGTCGTCGAAGGGTCGGGAGAAAAACTGTTTTTT. The encoded protein is CSVVEGSGEKLFF.

The chain is built from TRBV9 and TRBJ1-1; 9 bases are shared with TRBD1. V dropped 4 bases and J dropped 3; count of bases not matched to a gene: 4. The CDR3 loop spans 14 amino acids. Germline CDR1 and CDR2: SGDLS and YYNGEE. For the CDR3, the DNA is TGTGCCAGCAGCCCCGGGACAGGGTACACTGAAGCTTTCTTT. Protein product: CASSPGTGYTEAFF.

In this sample, this clone turned up once. The rearrangement uses TRBV20-1 and TRBJ1-2; 7 bases match TRBD1. V shed 4 bases and J 13 bases; nucleotides not matched to a gene: 9. This CDR3 is built from 11 residues. Germline V gene sequence: CDR1 DFQATT, CDR2 SNEGSKA (reference sequence). For the CDR3, the DNA is TGCAGTGCTACCCCGACAGGGCCCACCACCTTC. It is translated as CSATPTGPTTF.

This chain joins TRBV3-1 (or the pseudogene TRBV3-2) and TRBJ1-2; D perhaps matches TRBD1 (6 bases). Trimming took 4 bases from V and 8 from J, leaving 20 bases between them. CDR1 is LGHDT and CDR2 is YNNKEL in the germline V gene (reference sequence). The CDR3 loop spans 15 amino acids. CDR3 loop: CASSPARPGHPGYTF. The CDR3 coding sequence is TGTGCCAGCAGCCCAGCCCGGCCGGGACACCCAGGCTACACCTTC.

This chain uses TRBV5-1 with TRBJ2-1, with D possibly TRBD2 on 7 matching bases. This CDR3 comprises 18 residues. Germline V gene data show CDR1 as SGHRS and CDR2 as YFSETQ. Trimming took off 0 bases at V and 5 bases at J, with 21 bases between the two ends. CDR3 DNA sequence: TGCGCCAGCAGCTTGGCCGGGACGGGGGGCCTTCGCGACAATGAGCAGTTCTTC. Its protein is CASSLAGTGGLRDNEQFF.

This clone was counted once. This chain links TRBV5-5 with TRBJ2-3, with D possibly being TRBD2 (7 bases). This CDR3 comprises 15 residues. The germline CDR1 and CDR2 sequences are SGHKS and YYEKEE (reference sequence). V was trimmed by 3 bases and J by 1 base, leaving 12 bases between them. The CDR3 is CASSWTGGGTDTQYF. CDR3 in DNA: TGTGCCAGCAGCTGGACGGGGGGCGGCACAGATACGCAGTATTTT.

V is TRBV18 and J is TRBJ1-1, with D hard to call. Germline CDR1 and CDR2: KGHSH and LQKENI. The V end lost 6 bases, the J end lost 2 bases, and 7 bases lay between the germline ends. The CDR3 consists of 12 residues. For the CDR3, the DNA is TGTGCCAGCTCCCCCACTAACACTGAAGCTTTCTTT. Its translation: CASSPTNTEAFF.

V usage is TRBV10-3 and J usage is TRBJ1-3, with no clear D. Trimming cost V 3 bases and J 0 bases, with 9 bases left between them. CDR3 length equals 15 residues. Germline V gene sequence: CDR1 ENHRY, CDR2 SYGVKD. Written as DNA, the CDR3 is TGTGCCATCAGTGAAAACTCAGGCTCTGGAAACACCATATATTTT. Protein sequence: CAISENSGSGNTIYF.

The V gene is TRBV4-1, the J gene TRBJ2-5; 8 bases fit TRBD2. The CDR3 contains 15 residues. CDR1 MGHRA and CDR2 YSYEKL come from the germline V gene. V lost 4 bases to trimming and J lost 3 bases; unmatched junction nucleotides: 7. The CDR3 loop is CASSRDPGGEETQYF. Written as DNA, the CDR3 is TGCGCCAGCAGCCGCGATCCGGGAGGGGAAGAGACCCAGTACTTC.

This clone has just a few counts. V is TRBV10-1 and J is TRBJ2-3; D might be TRBD2 (7 bases). The CDR3 length is 16 residues. Looked up from germline, CDR1 is WNHNN and CDR2 is SYGVQD (reference sequence). Trimming shortened V by 4 bases and J by 4 bases, and 18 bases separated the two germline ends. CDR3 DNA sequence: TGCGCCAGCAGTGCTGGTGGTAAGGGGGGGCCAGATACGCAGTATTTT. It codes for CASSAGGKGGPDTQYF.

This chain joins TRBV10-2 and TRBJ2-7; D is undetermined. The V end lost 0 bases, the J end lost 4 bases, and 10 bases lay between the germline ends. This CDR3 has 14 amino acids. The germline V gene encodes CDR1 WSHSY and CDR2 SAAADI. CDR3 sequence reads: CASSESPSWYEQYF. The DNA for the CDR3 is TGCGCCAGCAGTGAGTCACCTAGTTGGTACGAGCAGTACTTC.